This T cell receptor beta chain was documented in a study of OX40 agonist ivuxolimab in advanced cancers. This clone was picked up a small number of times. Its antigen is not identified. V lost 5 bases, J lost 0 bases, and 12 bases stayed unmatched. The CDR3 runs to 18 residues. Looked up from germline, CDR1 is SNHLY and CDR2 is FYNNEI. Study-level points and caveats: There were also nonresponders showing low normalized T-cell clonal expansion. Both CD4+ and CD8+ T cell populations in blood had undergone clonal expansion by week 6 at 0.1 to 3.0 mg/kg.

Generated by immunoSEQ multiplex PCR, the TCRdb table keeps only in-frame clones and is missing some. The sample contains around 38,000 clones, 92% of which appear only once. This chain joins TRBV2 and TRBJ1-3; TRBD1 agrees at 8 bases. This clonotype was obtained from an adult with an advanced solid tumor such as melanoma, head and neck, liver or kidney cancer. The material sequenced was CD4+ or CD8+ T cells sorted from blood, taken in a trial of the OX40 agonist ivuxolimab. The chain's CDR3 is CASSLGQVQDGSGNTIYF. The CDR3 DNA sequence: TGTGCCAGCAGTTTGGGACAGGTCCAGGACGGCTCTGGAAACACCATATATTTT.